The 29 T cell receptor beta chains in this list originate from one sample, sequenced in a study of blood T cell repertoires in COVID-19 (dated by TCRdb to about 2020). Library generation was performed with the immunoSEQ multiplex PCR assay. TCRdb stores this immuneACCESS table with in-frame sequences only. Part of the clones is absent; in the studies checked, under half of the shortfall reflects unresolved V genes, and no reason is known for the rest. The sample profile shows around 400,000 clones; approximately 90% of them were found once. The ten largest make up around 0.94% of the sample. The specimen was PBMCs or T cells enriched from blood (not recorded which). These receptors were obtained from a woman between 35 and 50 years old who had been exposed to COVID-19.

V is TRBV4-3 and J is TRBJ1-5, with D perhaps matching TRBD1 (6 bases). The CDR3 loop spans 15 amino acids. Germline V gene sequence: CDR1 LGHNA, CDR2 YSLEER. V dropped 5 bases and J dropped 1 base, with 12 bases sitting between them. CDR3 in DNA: TGCGCCAGCAGCAAACAGGGTGGGAGCAATCAGCCCCAGCATTTT. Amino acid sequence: CASSKQGGSNQPQHF.

CDR3 nucleotide sequence: TGTGCCAGCAGCCCCGCGCCTAGCAGCGGGGGCCAAGAGACCCAGTACTTC. Its protein product is CASSPAPSSGGQETQYF. V and J are TRBV4-2 and TRBJ2-5, with 8 bases identical to TRBD2. V lost 4 bases, J lost 1 base, and 11 bases stayed unmatched. The CDR3 is 17 residues long. The germline gives CDR1 LGHNA, CDR2 YNFKEQ.

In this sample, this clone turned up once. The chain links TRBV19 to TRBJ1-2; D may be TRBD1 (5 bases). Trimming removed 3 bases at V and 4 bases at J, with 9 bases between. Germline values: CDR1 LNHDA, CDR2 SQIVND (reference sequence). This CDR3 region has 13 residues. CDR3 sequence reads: CASSIDRIYGYTF. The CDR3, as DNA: TGTGCCAGTAGTATCGACAGAATCTATGGCTACACCTTC.

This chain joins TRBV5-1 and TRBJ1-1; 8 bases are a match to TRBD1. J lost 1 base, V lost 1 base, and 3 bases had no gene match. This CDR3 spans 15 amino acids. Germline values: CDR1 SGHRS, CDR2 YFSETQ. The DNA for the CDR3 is TGCGCCAGCAGCTTGAACAGGGGGACGAACACTGAAGCTTTCTTT. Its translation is CASSLNRGTNTEAFF.

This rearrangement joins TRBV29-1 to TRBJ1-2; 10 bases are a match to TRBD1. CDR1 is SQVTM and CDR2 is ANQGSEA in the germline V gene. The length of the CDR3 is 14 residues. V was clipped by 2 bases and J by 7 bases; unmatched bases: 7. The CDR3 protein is CSVEIRDRGFGYTF. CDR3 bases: TGCAGCGTTGAAATACGGGACAGGGGATTTGGCTACACCTTC.

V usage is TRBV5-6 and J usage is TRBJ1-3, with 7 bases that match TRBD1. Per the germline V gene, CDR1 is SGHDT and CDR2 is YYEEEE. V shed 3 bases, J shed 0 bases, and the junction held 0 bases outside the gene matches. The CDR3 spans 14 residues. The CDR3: CASSWTGSGNTIYF. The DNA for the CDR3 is TGTGCCAGCAGCTGGACAGGCTCTGGAAACACCATATATTTT. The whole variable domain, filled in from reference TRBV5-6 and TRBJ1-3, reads DAGVTQSPTHLIKTRGQQVTLRCSPKSGHDTVSWYQQALGQGPQFIFQYYEEEERQRGNFPDRFSGHQFPNYSSELNVNALLLGDSALYLCASSWTGSGNTIYFGEGSWLTVV.

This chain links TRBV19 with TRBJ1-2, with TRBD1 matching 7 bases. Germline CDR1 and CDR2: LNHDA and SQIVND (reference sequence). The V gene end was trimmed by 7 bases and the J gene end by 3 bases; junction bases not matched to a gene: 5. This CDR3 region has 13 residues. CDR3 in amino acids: CASTKDRDYGYTF. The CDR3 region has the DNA TGTGCCAGTACCAAAGACAGGGACTATGGCTACACCTTC.

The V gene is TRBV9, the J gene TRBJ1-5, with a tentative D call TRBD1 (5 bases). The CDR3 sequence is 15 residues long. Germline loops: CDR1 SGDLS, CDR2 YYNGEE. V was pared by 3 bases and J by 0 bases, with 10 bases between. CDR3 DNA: TGTGCCAGCAGCGGCCCGGGGGATAGCAATCAGCCCCAGCATTTT. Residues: CASSGPGDSNQPQHF.

The CDR3 DNA reads TGTGCCAGCAGCCACAGGGGTGACACTGAAGCTTTCTTT. Translation: CASSHRGDTEAFF. This rearrangement joins TRBV3-1 (or the pseudogene TRBV3-2) to TRBJ1-1; D possibly corresponds to TRBD1 (6 bases). Trimming removed 3 bases from V and 3 bases from J, with 8 bases in between. The CDR3 extends over 13 amino acids. Per germline, CDR1 LGHDT and CDR2 YNNKEL (reference sequence).

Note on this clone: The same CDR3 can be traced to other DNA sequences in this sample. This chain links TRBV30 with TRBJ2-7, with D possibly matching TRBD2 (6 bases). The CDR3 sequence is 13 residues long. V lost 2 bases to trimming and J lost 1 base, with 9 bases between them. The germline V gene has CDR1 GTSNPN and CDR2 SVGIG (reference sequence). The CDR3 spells CAWSPGLSYEQYF. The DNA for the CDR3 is TGTGCCTGGAGTCCGGGACTTTCCTACGAGCAGTACTTC.

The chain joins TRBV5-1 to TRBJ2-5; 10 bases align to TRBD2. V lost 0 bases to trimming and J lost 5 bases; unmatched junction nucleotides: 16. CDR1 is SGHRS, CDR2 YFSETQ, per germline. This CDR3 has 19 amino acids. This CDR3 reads CASSLVPSGSYFGMETQYF. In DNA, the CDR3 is TGCGCCAGCAGCTTGGTGCCTAGCGGGAGTTATTTCGGTATGGAGACCCAGTACTTC.

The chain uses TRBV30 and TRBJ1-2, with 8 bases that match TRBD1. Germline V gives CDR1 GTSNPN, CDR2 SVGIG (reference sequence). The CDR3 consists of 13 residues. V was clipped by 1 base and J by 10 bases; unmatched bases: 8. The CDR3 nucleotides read TGTGCCTGGAGTGCGACAGGGGCGATCAACTACACCTTC. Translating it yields CAWSATGAINYTF.

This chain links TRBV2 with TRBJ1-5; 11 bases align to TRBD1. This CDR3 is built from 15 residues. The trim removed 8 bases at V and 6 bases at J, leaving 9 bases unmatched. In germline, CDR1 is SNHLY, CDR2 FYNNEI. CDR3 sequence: CASVGTGGKVQPQHF. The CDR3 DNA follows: TGTGCCAGCGTTGGGACAGGGGGGAAAGTTCAGCCCCAGCATTTT.

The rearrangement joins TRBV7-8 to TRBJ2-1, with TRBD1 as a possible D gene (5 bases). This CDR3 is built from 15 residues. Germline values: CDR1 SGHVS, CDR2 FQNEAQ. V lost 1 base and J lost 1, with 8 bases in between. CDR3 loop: CASSLVAGSYNEQFF. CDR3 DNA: TGTGCCAGCAGCTTAGTTGCAGGGTCCTACAATGAGCAGTTCTTC.

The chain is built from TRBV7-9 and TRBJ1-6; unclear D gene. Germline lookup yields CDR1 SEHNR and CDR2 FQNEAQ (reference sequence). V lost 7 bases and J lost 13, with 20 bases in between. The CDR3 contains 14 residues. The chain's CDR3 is CASTFGNPESPLHF. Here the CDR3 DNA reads TGTGCCAGCACCTTTGGTAACCCTGAGTCTCCCCTCCACTTT.

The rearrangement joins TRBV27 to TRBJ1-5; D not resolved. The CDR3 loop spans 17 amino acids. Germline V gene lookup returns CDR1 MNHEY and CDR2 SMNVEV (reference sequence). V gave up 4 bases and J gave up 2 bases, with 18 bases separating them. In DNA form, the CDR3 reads TGTGCCAGCAGTTCCCGGGGAGGAAAGATGGGCAATCAGCCCCAGCATTTT. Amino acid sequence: CASSSRGGKMGNQPQHF.

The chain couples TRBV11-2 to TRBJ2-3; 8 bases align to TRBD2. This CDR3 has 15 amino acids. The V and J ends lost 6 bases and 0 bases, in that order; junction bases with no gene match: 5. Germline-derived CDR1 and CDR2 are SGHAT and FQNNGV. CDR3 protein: CASRPGGSSTDTQYF. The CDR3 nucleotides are TGTGCCAGCAGACCGGGAGGGTCAAGCACAGATACGCAGTATTTT.

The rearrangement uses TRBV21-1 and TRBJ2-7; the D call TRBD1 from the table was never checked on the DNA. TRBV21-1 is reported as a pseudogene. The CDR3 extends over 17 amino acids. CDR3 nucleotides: TGTGCCAGCTGGGGGTTCGGAAGGTGGTTACAGGGGCCCGAGCAGTACTTC. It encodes CASWGFGRWLQGPEQYF.

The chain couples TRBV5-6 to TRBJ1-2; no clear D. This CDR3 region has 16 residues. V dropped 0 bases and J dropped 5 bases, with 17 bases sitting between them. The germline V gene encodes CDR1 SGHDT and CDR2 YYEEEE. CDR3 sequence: CASSLAGATTTYGYTF. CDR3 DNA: TGTGCCAGCAGCTTGGCCGGCGCCACGACGACTTATGGCTACACCTTC. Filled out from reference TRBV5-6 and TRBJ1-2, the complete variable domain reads DAGVTQSPTHLIKTRGQQVTLRCSPKSGHDTVSWYQQALGQGPQFIFQYYEEEERQRGNFPDRFSGHQFPNYSSELNVNALLLGDSALYLCASSLAGATTTYGYTFGSGTRLTVV.

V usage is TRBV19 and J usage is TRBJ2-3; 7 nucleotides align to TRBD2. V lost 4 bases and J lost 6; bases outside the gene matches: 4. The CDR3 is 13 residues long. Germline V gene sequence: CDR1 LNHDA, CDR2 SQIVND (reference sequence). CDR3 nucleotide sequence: TGTGCCAGTAGTAAAGGACTAGTTGATACGCAGTATTTT. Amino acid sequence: CASSKGLVDTQYF.

The CDR3 sequence: CASRALGQGAAFF. The CDR3 DNA sequence: TGTGCCAGTAGGGCCCTAGGGCAGGGGGCTGCTTTCTTT. The chain couples TRBV19 to TRBJ1-1; 8 bases are a match to TRBD1. CDR1 and CDR2 (germline): LNHDA, SQIVND (reference sequence). This CDR3 contains 13 residues. J was trimmed by 11 bases and V by 6 bases; bases with no gene match: 11.

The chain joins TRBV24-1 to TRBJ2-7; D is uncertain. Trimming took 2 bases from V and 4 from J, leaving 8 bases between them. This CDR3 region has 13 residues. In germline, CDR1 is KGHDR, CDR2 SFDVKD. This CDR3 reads CATSDSDWYEQYF. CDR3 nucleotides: TGTGCCACCAGTGATTCCGACTGGTACGAGCAGTACTTC.

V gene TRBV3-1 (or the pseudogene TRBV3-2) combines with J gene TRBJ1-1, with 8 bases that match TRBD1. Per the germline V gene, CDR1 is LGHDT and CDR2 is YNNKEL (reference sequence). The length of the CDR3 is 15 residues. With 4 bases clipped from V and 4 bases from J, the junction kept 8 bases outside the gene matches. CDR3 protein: CASSPPDRAGTEAFF. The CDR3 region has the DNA TGTGCCAGCAGCCCGCCGGACAGGGCCGGCACTGAAGCTTTCTTT.

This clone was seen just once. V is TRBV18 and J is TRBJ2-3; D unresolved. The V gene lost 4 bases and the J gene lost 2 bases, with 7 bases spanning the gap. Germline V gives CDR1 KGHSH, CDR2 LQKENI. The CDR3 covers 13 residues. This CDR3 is CASSLRNTDTQYF. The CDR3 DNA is TGTGCCAGCTCACTCCGTAACACAGATACGCAGTATTTT.

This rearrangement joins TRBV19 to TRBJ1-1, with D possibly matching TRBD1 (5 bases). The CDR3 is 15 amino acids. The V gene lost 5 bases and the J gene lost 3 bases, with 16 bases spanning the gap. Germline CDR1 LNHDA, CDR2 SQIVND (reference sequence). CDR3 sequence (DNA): TGTGCCAGTAGTGGCAGGGCGAAGGTTGACACTGAAGCTTTCTTT. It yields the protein CASSGRAKVDTEAFF.

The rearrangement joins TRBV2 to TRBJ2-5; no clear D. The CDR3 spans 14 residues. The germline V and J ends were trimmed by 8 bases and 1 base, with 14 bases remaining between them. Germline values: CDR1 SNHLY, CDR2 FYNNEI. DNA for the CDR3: TGTGCCAGCGTAGCCGGAAGCCTCCAAGAGACCCAGTACTTC. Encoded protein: CASVAGSLQETQYF. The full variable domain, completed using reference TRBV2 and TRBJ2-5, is EPEVTQTPSHQVTQMGQEVILRCVPISNHLYFYWYRQILGQKVEFLVSFYNNEISEKSEIFDDQFSVERPDGSNFTLKIRSTKLEDSAMYFCASVAGSLQETQYFGPGTRLLVL.

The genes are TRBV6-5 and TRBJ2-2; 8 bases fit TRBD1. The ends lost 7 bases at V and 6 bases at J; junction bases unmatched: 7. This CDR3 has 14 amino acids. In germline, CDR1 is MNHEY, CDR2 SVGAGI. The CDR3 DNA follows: TGTGCCAGCACGGACAGGGTTGGATCCGGGGAGCTGTTTTTT. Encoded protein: CASTDRVGSGELFF.

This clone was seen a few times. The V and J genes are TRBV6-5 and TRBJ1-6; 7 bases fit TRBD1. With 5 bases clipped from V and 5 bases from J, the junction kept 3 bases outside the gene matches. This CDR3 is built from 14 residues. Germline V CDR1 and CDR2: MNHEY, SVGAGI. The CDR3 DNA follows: TGTGCCAGCAGTAAGGGGACAGATAATTCACCCCTCCACTTT. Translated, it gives CASSKGTDNSPLHF.

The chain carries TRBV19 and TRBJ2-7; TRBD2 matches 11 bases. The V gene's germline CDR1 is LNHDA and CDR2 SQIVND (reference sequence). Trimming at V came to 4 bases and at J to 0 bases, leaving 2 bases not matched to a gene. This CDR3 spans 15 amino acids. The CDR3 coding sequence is TGTGCCAGTAGTAAAACTAGCGGGAGCTCCTACGAGCAGTACTTC. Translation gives CASSKTSGSSYEQYF.